The subject of this entry is one T cell receptor beta chain. What it binds is not known. TCRdb used MiXCR to reprocess the reads, holding one entry per CDR3 protein. Of 200,000 to 300,000 distinct CDR3 sequences in the sample, roughly an eighth were seen once. This sample is drawn from a study of T cell repertoires in cytomegalovirus infection. Overall study context: In public TCR beta signatures, there were indications of both CMV infection and matching HLA type. Study-level findings and limits: Clonotypes of TCR beta that were HLA-C-restricted and CMV-specific dominated the ex vivo response.

Trimming took 6 bases from V and 10 from J; bases not matched to a gene: 6. The CDR3 length is 14 residues. The V gene's germline CDR1 is ENHRY and CDR2 SYGVKD. The rearrangement links TRBV10-3 to TRBJ1-6; 10 nucleotides agree with TRBD1. The sample consisted of PBMCs. This receptor was obtained from a human donor in good health (CMV status not recorded). Some clones in this sample may be carry-over from other donors' samples. CDR3 nucleotides: TGTGCCATCAGCACCGGGACAGGGGAATCACCCCTCCACTTT. Protein: CAISTGTGESPLHF.